This TCR beta chain stems from a study of vaccination and CD4 T cells after COVID-19. Study context: The convalescent group had six males, four females, seven Caucasians, two Asians, one multiracial.

The CDR3 consists of 14 residues. V lost 6 bases and J 0 bases, leaving 11 bases between the germline ends. The V gene's germline CDR1 is MDHEN and CDR2 SYDVKM. With regard to this clonotype: Its target is not known.

Treatment defined: approximately nine-day PBMC culture with coronavirus spike peptide pools or control peptides (ViraFEST assay). With the Oncomine TCR Beta short-read assay, DNA from cultured CD4+ T cells was sequenced. It was from cultured CD4+ T cells that genomic DNA was extracted. TCRdb reprocessed the PCR reads via MiXCR and lists one record per CDR3 protein. The table includes approximately 10,000 distinct CDR3 sequences, under 60% detected once. This receptor was taken from a human donor with COVID-19. The sample in question was cultured CD4+ T cells from blood, obtained after SARS-CoV-2 vaccination. V usage is TRBV28 and J usage is TRBJ1-2; the D is unclear. CDR3 coding DNA: TGTGCCAGCAGCCCCTCCTTCGCTAACTATGGCTACACCTTC. This gives the protein CASSPSFANYGYTF.